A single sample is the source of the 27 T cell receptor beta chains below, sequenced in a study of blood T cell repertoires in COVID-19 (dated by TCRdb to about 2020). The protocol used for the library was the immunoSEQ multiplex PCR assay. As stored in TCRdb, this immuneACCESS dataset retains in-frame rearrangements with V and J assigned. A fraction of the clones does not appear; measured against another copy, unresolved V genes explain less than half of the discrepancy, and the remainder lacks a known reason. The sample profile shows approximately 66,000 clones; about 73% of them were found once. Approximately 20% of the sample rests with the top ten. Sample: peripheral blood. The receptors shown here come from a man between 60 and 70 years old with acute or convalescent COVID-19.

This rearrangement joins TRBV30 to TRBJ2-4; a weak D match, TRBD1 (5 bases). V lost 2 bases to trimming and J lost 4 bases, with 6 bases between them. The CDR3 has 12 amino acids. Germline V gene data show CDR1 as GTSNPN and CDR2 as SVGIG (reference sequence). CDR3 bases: TGTGCCTGGAGTCAGGGTAAAAACATTCAGTACTTC. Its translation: CAWSQGKNIQYF. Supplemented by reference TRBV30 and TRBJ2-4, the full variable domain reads SQTIHQWPATLVQPVGSPLSLECTVEGTSNPNLYWYRQAAGRGLQLLFYSVGIGQISSEVPQNLSASRPQDRQFILSSKKLLLSDSGFYLCAWSQGKNIQYFGAGTRLSVL.

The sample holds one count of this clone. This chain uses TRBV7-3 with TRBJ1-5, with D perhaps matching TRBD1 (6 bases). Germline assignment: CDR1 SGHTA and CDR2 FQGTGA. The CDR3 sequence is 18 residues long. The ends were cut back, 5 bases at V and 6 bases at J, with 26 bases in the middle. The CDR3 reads CASSKNNPGQFFSQPQHF. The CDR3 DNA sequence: TGTGCCAGCAGCAAAAACAATCCGGGACAATTTTTCTCTCAGCCCCAGCATTTT. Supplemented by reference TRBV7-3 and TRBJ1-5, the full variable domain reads GAGVSQTPSNKVTEKGKYVELRCDPISGHTALYWYRQSLGQGPEFLIYFQGTGAADDSGLPNDRFFAVRPEGSVSTLKIQRTERGDSAVYLCASSKNNPGQFFSQPQHFGDGTRLSIL.

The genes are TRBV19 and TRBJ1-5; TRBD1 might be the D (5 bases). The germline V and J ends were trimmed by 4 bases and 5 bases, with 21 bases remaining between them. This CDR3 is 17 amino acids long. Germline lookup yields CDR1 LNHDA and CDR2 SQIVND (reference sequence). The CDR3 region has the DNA TGTGCCAGTAGTACCCCCCCCGGCGGGGGATTAGATCAGCCCCAGCATTTT. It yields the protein CASSTPPGGGLDQPQHF.

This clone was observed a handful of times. The CDR3 sequence is CASSSDREETQYF. CDR3 nucleotide sequence: TGTGCCAGCAGTTCGGACAGGGAAGAGACCCAGTACTTC. The V and J genes are TRBV2 and TRBJ2-5; 8 nucleotides agree with TRBD1. V shed 5 bases and J 3 bases; nucleotides not matched to a gene: 2. CDR1 is SNHLY, CDR2 FYNNEI, per germline. This CDR3 is built from 13 residues.

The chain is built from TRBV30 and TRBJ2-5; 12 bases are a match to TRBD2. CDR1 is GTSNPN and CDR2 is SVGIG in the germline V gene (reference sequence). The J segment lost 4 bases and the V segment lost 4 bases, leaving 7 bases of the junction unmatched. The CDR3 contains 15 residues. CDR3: CAWNLAGGSGETQYF. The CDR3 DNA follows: TGTGCCTGGAATCTAGCGGGAGGGAGCGGAGAGACCCAGTACTTC.

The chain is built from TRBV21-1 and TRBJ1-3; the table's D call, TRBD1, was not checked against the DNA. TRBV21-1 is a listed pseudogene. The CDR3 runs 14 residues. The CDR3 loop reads CASSGRFSGNTIYF. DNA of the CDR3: TGTGCCAGCAGCGGGCGTTTCTCTGGAAACACCATATATTTT.

CDR3 sequence: CASSYALGGLGYGYTF. As DNA, the CDR3 is TGTGCCAGCAGTTACGCTCTGGGGGGACTTGGCTATGGCTACACCTTC. This chain joins TRBV6-5 and TRBJ1-2, with D maybe TRBD1 (5 bases). V was shortened by 2 bases and J by 4 bases, with 17 bases between the two germline ends. There are 16 residues in the CDR3. CDR1 is MNHEY and CDR2 is SVGAGI in the germline V gene.

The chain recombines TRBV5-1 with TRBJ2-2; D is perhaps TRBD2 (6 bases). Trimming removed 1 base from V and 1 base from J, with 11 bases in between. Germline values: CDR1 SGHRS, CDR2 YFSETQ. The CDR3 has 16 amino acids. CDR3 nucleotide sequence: TGCGCCAGCAGCTTGATTGCGGGGTTGAACACCGGGGAGCTGTTTTTT. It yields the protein CASSLIAGLNTGELFF.

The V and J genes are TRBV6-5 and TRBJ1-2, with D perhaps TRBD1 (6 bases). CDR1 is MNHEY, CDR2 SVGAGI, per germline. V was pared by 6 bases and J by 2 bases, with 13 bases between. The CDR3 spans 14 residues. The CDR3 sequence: CASRQQTGNYGYTF. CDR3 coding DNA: TGTGCCAGCAGGCAACAAACAGGGAACTATGGCTACACCTTC.

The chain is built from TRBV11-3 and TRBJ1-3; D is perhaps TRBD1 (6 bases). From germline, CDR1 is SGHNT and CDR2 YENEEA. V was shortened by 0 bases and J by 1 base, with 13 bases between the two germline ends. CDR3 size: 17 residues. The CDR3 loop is CASSLDHRVGSGNTIYF. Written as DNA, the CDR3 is TGTGCCAGCAGCTTAGATCACAGGGTGGGATCTGGAAACACCATATATTTT.

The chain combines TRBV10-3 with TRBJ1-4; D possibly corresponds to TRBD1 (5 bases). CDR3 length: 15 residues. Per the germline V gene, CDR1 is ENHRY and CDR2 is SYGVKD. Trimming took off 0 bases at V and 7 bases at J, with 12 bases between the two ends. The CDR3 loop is CAISESGQGSEKLFF. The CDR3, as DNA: TGTGCCATCAGTGAGTCGGGTCAGGGAAGTGAAAAACTGTTTTTT.

The CDR3 spells CASSSSGSFKEQYF. DNA of the CDR3: TGTGCCAGCAGTTCAAGCGGGAGCTTCAAGGAGCAGTACTTC. The chain employs TRBV27 and TRBJ2-7; TRBD2 aligns across 8 bases. Germline-derived CDR1 and CDR2 are MNHEY and SMNVEV (reference sequence). The CDR3 runs to 14 residues. The V and J ends lost 4 bases and 7 bases, in that order; junction bases with no gene match: 9.

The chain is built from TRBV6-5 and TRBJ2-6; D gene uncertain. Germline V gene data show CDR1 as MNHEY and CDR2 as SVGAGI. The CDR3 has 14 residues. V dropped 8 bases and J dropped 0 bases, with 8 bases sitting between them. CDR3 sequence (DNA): TGTGCCAGCGGCGGCTTCTCTGGGGCCAACGTCCTGACTTTC. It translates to CASGGFSGANVLTF.

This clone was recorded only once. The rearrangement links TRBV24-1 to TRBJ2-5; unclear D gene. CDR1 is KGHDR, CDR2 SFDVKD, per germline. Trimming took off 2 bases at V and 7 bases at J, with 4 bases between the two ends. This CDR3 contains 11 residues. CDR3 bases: TGTGCCACCAGTGATTCGGTGACCCAGTACTTC. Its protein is CATSDSVTQYF.

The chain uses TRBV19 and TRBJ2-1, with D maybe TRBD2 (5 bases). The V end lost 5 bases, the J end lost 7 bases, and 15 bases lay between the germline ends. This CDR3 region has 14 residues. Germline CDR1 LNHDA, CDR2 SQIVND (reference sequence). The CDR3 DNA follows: TGTGCCAGTAGTCCAGGACTTAGGTGGAATGAGCAGTTCTTC. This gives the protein CASSPGLRWNEQFF.

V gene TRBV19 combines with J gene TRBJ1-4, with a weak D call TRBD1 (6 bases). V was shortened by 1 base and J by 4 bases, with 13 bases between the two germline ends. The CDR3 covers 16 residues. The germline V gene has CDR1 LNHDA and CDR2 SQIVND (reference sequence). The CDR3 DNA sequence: TGTGCCAGTAGTATAGTACGGGACAACTATAATGAAAAACTGTTTTTT. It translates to CASSIVRDNYNEKLFF.

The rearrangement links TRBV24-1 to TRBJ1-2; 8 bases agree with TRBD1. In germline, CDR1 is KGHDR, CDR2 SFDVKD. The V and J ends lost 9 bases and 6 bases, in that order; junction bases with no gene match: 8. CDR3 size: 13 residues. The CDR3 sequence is CATSTGVSDGYTF. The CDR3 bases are TGTGCCACCTCGACAGGGGTGAGTGATGGCTACACCTTC.

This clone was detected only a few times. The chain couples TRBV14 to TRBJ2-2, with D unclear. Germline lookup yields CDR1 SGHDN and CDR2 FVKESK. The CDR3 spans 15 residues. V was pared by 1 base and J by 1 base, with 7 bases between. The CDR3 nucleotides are TGTGCCAGCAGCCAAGTAGCCCAGAACACCGGGGAGCTGTTTTTT. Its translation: CASSQVAQNTGELFF.

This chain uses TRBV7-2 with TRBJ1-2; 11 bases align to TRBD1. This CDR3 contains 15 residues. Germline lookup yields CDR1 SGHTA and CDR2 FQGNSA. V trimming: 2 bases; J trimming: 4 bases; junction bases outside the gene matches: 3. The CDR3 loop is CASSLQGTGGYGYTF. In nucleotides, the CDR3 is TGTGCCAGCAGCTTACAAGGGACAGGGGGCTATGGCTACACCTTC.

The CDR3 nucleotides read TGTGCCAGCAGCCAAGATGGTGGGGACAGCTCTGGAAACACCATATATTTT. It encodes CASSQDGGDSSGNTIYF. The J gene is TRBJ1-3, the V gene TRBV4-2; TRBD1 agrees at 7 bases. The V gene end was trimmed by 0 bases and the J gene end by 0 bases; junction bases not matched to a gene: 5. The CDR3 has 17 amino acids. Looked up from germline, CDR1 is LGHNA and CDR2 is YNFKEQ.

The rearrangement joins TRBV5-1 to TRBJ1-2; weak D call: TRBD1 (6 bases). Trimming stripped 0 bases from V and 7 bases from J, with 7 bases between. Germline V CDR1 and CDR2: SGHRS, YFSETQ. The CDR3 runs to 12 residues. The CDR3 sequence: CASSLEGVGYTF. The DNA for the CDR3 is TGCGCCAGCAGCTTGGAGGGGGTTGGCTACACCTTC. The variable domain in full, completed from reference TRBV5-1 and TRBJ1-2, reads KAGVTQTPRYLIKTRGQQVTLSCSPISGHRSVSWYQQTPGQGLQFLFEYFSETQRNKGNFPGRFSGRQFSNSRSEMNVSTLELGDSALYLCASSLEGVGYTFGSGTRLTVV.

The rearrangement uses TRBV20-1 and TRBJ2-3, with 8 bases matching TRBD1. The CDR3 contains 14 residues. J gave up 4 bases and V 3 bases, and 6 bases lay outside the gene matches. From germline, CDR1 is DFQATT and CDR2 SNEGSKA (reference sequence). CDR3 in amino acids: CSASTGQGADTQYF. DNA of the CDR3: TGCAGTGCTAGTACAGGACAGGGAGCAGATACGCAGTATTTT.

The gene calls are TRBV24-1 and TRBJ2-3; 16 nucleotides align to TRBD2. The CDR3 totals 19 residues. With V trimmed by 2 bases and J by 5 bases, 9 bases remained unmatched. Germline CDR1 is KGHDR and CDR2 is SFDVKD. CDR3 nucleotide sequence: TGTGCCACCAGTGATTCCGGGACTAGCGGGGGGGCCGAATTAGATACGCAGTATTTT. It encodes CATSDSGTSGGAELDTQYF.

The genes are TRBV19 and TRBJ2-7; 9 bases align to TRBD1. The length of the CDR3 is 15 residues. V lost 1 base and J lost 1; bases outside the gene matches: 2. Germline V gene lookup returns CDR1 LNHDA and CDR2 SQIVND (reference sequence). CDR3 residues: CASSIGQGESYEQYF. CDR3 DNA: TGTGCCAGTAGTATAGGACAGGGGGAATCCTACGAGCAGTACTTC.

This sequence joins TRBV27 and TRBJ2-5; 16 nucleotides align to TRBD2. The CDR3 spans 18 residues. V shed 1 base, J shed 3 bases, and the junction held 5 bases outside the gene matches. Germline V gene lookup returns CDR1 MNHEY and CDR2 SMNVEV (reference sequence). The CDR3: CASSLLGTSGRDEETQYF. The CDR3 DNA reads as TGTGCCAGCAGTTTATTGGGGACTAGCGGGAGGGATGAAGAGACCCAGTACTTC.

The CDR3 region is CASSSDRSSSPLHF. CDR3 coding DNA: TGCGCCAGCAGCTCTGACAGATCGAGTTCACCCCTCCACTTT. The V call is TRBV5-1, the J call TRBJ1-6; a weak D match, TRBD1 (5 bases). The CDR3 spans 14 residues. V lost 3 bases to trimming and J lost 9 bases, with 13 bases between them. The germline CDR1 and CDR2 sequences are SGHRS and YFSETQ.

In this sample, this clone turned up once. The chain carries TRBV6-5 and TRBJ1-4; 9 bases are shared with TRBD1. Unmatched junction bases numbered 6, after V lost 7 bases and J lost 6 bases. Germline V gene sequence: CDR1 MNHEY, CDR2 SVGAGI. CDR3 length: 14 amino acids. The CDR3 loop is CASILQGADEKLFF. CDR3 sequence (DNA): TGTGCCAGCATCCTACAGGGGGCTGATGAAAAACTGTTTTTT.